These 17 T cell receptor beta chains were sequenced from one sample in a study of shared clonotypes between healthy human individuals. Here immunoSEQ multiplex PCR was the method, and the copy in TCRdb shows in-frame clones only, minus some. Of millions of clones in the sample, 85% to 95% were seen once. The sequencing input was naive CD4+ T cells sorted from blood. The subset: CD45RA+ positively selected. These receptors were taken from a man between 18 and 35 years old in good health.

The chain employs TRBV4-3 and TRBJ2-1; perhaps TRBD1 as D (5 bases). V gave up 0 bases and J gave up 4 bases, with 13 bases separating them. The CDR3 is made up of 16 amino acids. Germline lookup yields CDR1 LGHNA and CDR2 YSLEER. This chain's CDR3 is CASSQDTGAVYNEQFF. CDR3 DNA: TGCGCCAGCAGCCAAGATACTGGGGCGGTTTACAATGAGCAGTTCTTC.

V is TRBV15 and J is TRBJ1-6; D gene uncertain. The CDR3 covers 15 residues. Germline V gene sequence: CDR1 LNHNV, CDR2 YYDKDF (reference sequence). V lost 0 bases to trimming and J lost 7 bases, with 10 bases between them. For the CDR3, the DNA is TGTGCCACCAGCAGAGATCGAGGGTACAATTCACCCCTCCACTTT. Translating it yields CATSRDRGYNSPLHF.

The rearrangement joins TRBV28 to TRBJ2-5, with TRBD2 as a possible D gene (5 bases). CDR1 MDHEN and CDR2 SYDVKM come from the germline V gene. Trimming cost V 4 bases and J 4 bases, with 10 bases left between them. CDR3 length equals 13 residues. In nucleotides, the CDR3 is TGTGCCAGCAGTTCCGGACTGGTAGAGACCCAGTACTTC. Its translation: CASSSGLVETQYF.

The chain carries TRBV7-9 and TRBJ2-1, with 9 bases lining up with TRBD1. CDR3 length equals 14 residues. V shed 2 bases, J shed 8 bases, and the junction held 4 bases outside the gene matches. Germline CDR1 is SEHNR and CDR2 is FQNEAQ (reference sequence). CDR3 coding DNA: TGTGCCAGCAGCTTAACACAGGGGGCGCATGAGCAGTTCTTC. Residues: CASSLTQGAHEQFF.

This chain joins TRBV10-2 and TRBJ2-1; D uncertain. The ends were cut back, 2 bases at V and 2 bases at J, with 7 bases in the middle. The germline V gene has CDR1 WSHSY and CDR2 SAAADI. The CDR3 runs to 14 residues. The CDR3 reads CASSERVTYNEQFF. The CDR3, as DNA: TGCGCCAGCAGTGAGAGGGTGACCTACAATGAGCAGTTCTTC.

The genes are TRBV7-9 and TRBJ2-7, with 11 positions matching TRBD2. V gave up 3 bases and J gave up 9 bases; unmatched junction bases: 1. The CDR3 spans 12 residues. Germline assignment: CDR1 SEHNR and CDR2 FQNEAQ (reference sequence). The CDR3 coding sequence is TGTGCCAGCAGCTTGGGACTAGCGGTGCAGTACTTC. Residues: CASSLGLAVQYF.

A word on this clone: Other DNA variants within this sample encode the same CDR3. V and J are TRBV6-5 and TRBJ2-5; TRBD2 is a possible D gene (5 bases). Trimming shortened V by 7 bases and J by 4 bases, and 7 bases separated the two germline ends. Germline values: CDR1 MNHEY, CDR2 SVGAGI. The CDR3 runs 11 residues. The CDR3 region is CASTRGETQYF. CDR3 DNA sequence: TGTGCCAGCACCCGGGGAGAGACCCAGTACTTC.

CDR3 nucleotides: TGCGCCAGCAGCCTAGGTACTCCGGGCCCCGGGTTTGGTAACACCTTC. Encoded protein: CASSLGTPGPGFGNTF. This sequence joins TRBV5-1 and TRBJ1-2; D is ambiguous. The CDR3 loop spans 16 amino acids. CDR1 and CDR2 (germline): SGHRS, YFSETQ. V was pared by 4 bases and J by 12 bases, with 28 bases between.

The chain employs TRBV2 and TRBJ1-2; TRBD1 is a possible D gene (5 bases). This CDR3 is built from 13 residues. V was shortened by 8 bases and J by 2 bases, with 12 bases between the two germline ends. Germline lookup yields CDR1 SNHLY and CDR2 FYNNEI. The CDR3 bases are TGTGCCAGCGGCTCCGGGACCAACTATGGCTACACCTTC. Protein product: CASGSGTNYGYTF.

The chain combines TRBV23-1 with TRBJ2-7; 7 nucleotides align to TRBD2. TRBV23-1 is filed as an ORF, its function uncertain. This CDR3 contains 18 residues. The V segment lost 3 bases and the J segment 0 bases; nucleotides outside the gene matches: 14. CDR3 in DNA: TGCGCCAGCAGTCACGCCTGGCGGGGACTAACGCCCTCCTACGAGCAGTACTTC. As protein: CASSHAWRGLTPSYEQYF.

Here the CDR3 DNA reads TGTGCCAGCATTGGAAAGGGACCTTCCTACGAGCAGTACTTC. Translation: CASIGKGPSYEQYF. This rearrangement joins TRBV2 to TRBJ2-7; TRBD1 or TRBD2 may be the D gene (5 bases each). The ends were cut back, 7 bases at V and 1 base at J, with 14 bases in the middle. Germline CDR1 is SNHLY and CDR2 is FYNNEI. The CDR3 contains 14 residues.

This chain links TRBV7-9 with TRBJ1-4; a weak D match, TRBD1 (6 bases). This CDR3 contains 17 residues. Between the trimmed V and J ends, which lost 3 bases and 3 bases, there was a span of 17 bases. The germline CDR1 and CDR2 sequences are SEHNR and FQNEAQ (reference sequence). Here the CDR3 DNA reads TGTGCCAGCAGCTTGATCCCTAGACAGGCATCTAATGAAAAACTGTTTTTT. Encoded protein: CASSLIPRQASNEKLFF.

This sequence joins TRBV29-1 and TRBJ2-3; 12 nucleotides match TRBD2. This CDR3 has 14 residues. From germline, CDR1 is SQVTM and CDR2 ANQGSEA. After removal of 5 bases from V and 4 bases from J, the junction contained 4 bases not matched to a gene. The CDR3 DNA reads TGCAGCGTTCGGACTAGCGGGGATCCAGATACGCAGTATTTT. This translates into CSVRTSGDPDTQYF.

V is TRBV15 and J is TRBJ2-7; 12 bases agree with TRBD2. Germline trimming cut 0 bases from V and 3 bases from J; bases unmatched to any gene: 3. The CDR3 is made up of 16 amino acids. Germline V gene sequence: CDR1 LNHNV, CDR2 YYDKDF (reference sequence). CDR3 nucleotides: TGTGCCACCAGCAGAGATCTAGCGGGAGGGAGCTACGAGCAGTACTTC. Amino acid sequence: CATSRDLAGGSYEQYF.

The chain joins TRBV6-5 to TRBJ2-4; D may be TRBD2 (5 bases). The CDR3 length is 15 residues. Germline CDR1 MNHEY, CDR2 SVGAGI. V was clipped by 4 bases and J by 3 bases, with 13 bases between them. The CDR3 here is CASSSEGLGKNIQYF. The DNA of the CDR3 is TGTGCCAGCAGTTCCGAGGGTCTTGGCAAAAACATTCAGTACTTC.

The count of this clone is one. This CDR3 is CASSLALSDTQYF. For the CDR3, the DNA is TGTGCCAGCAGCCTAGCGTTGTCAGATACGCAGTATTTT. This sequence joins TRBV9 and TRBJ2-3; tentatively, D is TRBD2 (6 bases). Germline CDR1 SGDLS, CDR2 YYNGEE. Trimming took 4 bases from V and 4 from J, leaving 10 bases between them. The CDR3 has 13 amino acids.

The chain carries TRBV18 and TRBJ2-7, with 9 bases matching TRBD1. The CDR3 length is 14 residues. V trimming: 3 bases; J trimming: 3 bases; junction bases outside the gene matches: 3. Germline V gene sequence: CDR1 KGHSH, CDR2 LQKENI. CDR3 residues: CASSPGTGHYEQYF. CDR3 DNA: TGTGCCAGCTCACCCGGGACAGGGCACTACGAGCAGTACTTC.